These 26 T cell receptor beta chains were all obtained from the same sample, sequenced in a study of blood T cells in healthy people across ages. A sample-barcoded 5' primer and a J-beta primer mix were used in a second PCR of about 6 to 11 cycles. TCRdb analysed the 5' RACE reads with MiXCR anew, one entry per CDR3 protein. The data show roughly 640,000 distinct CDR3 sequences, about 30% seen once. The material sequenced was blood. These receptors were obtained from a woman aged 80 or over in good health.

This clonotype was counted between two and nine times. This sequence joins TRBV27 and TRBJ1-1; D call uncertain. The CDR3 has 15 amino acids. Per the germline V gene, CDR1 is MNHEY and CDR2 is SMNVEV (reference sequence). Trimming pared 6 bases from V and 0 bases from J, leaving 14 bases between. The CDR3 spells CASRPTGLMNTEAFF. The CDR3 coding sequence is TGTGCCAGCAGACCGACCGGCCTTATGAACACTGAAGCTTTCTTT.

This clonotype was seen ten or more times. The chain employs TRBV11-1 and TRBJ2-3; D is unclear. CDR1 is SGHAT, CDR2 FQDESV, per germline (reference sequence). The CDR3 spans 16 residues. Trimming took off 4 bases at V and 0 bases at J, with 14 bases between the two ends. CDR3 amino acids: CASSSSRLGSTDTQYF. As DNA, the CDR3 is TGTGCCAGCAGCTCTTCTAGACTGGGAAGCACAGATACGCAGTATTTT.

This clonotype was picked up a small number of times. This chain connects TRBV7-2 to TRBJ2-2, with D perhaps TRBD2 (5 bases). This CDR3 contains 16 residues. Deletions cut 1 base from V and 8 bases from J, with 17 bases between. Germline V gene lookup returns CDR1 SGHTA and CDR2 FQGNSA. The chain's CDR3 is CASSLVGTSSFGELFF. The CDR3 DNA is TGTGCCAGCAGCTTAGTGGGAACTAGTTCTTTTGGGGAGCTGTTTTTT.

V is TRBV6-2 or TRBV6-3 and J is TRBJ1-1, with 8 bases that match TRBD1. This CDR3 has 15 amino acids. The trim removed 4 bases at V and 5 bases at J, leaving 9 bases unmatched. Germline values: CDR1 MNHEY, CDR2 SVGEGT. CDR3 nucleotide sequence: TGTGCCAGCAGTTCCCCCGGACAGGGACGGACTGAAGCTTTCTTT. Amino acids: CASSSPGQGRTEAFF.

V gene TRBV4-3 combines with J gene TRBJ2-5; D not certain. The end of the DNA is better explained by TRBJ2-7, so the J call may be wrong. The CDR3 covers 17 residues. Germline values: CDR1 LGHNA, CDR2 YSLEER. CDR3 DNA sequence: TGCGCCAGCAGCCAAACCACCTACCAACACCTCTCCTACGAGCAGTACTTC. This sequence encodes CASSQTTYQHLSYEQYF.

The V and J genes are TRBV2 and TRBJ1-4; tentative D call: TRBD1 (6 bases). Deletions cut 6 bases from V and 0 bases from J, with 11 bases between. CDR3 length: 15 amino acids. Germline lookup yields CDR1 SNHLY and CDR2 FYNNEI. The DNA for the CDR3 is TGTGCCAGCAGGAAAGGGGGTGCAACTAATGAAAAACTGTTTTTT. It encodes CASRKGGATNEKLFF.

This clonotype appeared many times. This chain uses TRBV5-1 with TRBJ2-5, with 7 bases lining up with TRBD2. The V segment lost 4 bases and the J segment 5 bases; nucleotides outside the gene matches: 5. Germline CDR1 and CDR2: SGHRS and YFSETQ. The length of the CDR3 is 13 residues. CDR3: CASSATSFETQYF. The CDR3 DNA is TGCGCCAGCAGCGCGACTAGCTTTGAGACCCAGTACTTC.

This chain connects TRBV7-2 to TRBJ2-1; 7 bases fit TRBD2. CDR3 length equals 18 residues. Germline CDR1 reads SGHTA; CDR2 reads FQGNSA. With V trimmed by 6 bases and J by 5 bases, 19 bases remained unmatched. CDR3 protein: CASSPDGVLARNDNEQFF. The CDR3 region has the DNA TGTGCCAGCAGTCCTGACGGGGTACTAGCGAGGAACGACAATGAGCAGTTCTTC.

There are a few counts of this clonotype. This chain links TRBV5-1 with TRBJ1-1; weak D call: TRBD1 (5 bases). V was clipped by 1 base and J by 3 bases, with 10 bases between them. Germline loops: CDR1 SGHRS, CDR2 YFSETQ. The CDR3 length is 14 residues. CDR3 protein: CASSLNGGYTEAFF. The CDR3 DNA follows: TGCGCCAGCAGCTTGAATGGGGGTTACACTGAAGCTTTCTTT.

This clonotype was counted a few times. The CDR3 sequence is CAWSKGQGTEAFF. The CDR3, as DNA: TGTGCCTGGAGTAAGGGACAGGGGACTGAAGCTTTCTTT. This sequence joins TRBV30 and TRBJ1-1; 10 bases match TRBD1. V was clipped by 2 bases and J by 5 bases; unmatched bases: 2. The germline V gene encodes CDR1 GTSNPN and CDR2 SVGIG (reference sequence). CDR3 size: 13 residues.

In this sample, this clonotype turned up many times. This sequence joins TRBV7-8 and TRBJ2-7; 10 bases align to TRBD1. Unmatched junction bases numbered 7, after V lost 5 bases and J lost 3 bases. There are 15 residues in the CDR3. The germline V gene encodes CDR1 SGHVS and CDR2 FQNEAQ. The CDR3 loop is CASSIDDRGRYEQYF. Written as DNA, the CDR3 is TGTGCCAGCAGCATCGATGACAGGGGGCGCTACGAGCAGTACTTC.

Concerning this clonotype: A much larger clone differs from this one at a single base, so this may be a read error. The V gene is TRBV5-5, the J gene TRBJ2-1; D might be TRBD1 or TRBD2, each matching 5 bases. The V and J ends lost 3 bases and 0 bases respectively, with 13 bases between them. The CDR3 loop spans 16 amino acids. The V gene's germline CDR1 is SGHKS and CDR2 YYEKEE (reference sequence). The CDR3 DNA reads as TGTGCCAGCAGCTCCGGGACGGAGAGCTCCTACAATGAGCAGTTCTTC. Translating it yields CASSSGTESSYNEQFF.

This clonotype was recorded many times. The chain links TRBV7-2 to TRBJ2-4, with 9 bases matching TRBD1. V dropped 7 bases and J dropped 3; count of bases not matched to a gene: 7. There are 15 residues in the CDR3. CDR1 and CDR2 (germline): SGHTA, FQGNSA. CDR3 in amino acids: CASTGTGSLKNIQYF. CDR3 nucleotide sequence: TGTGCCAGCACCGGGACAGGGTCCCTCAAAAACATTCAGTACTTC.

The CDR3 sequence is CASSRTHGDTQYF. The CDR3 DNA reads as TGTGCCAGCAGCCGAACACACGGAGATACGCAGTATTTT. This chain uses TRBV12-3 or TRBV12-4 with TRBJ2-3; D unresolved. The V and J ends lost 6 bases and 5 bases respectively, with 12 bases between them. The CDR3 runs 13 residues.

This clonotype has just a few counts. A clone one base away is much larger, so this may be a read error. This chain uses TRBV6-1 with TRBJ2-6, with 9 bases fitting TRBD1. The CDR3 consists of 16 residues. The V gene's germline CDR1 is MNHNS and CDR2 SASEGT. V shed 5 bases and J 3 bases; nucleotides not matched to a gene: 5. In DNA, the CDR3 is TGTGCCAGCAGTTCCCGGGGACAGGGTGGGGCCAACGTCCTGACTTTC. Translating gives CASSSRGQGGANVLTF.

At least ten counts were recorded for this clonotype. The chain is built from TRBV20-1 and TRBJ2-1; TRBD1 matches at 10 bases. The CDR3 totals 19 residues. With V trimmed by 3 bases and J by 3 bases, 17 bases remained unmatched. The germline V gene has CDR1 DFQATT and CDR2 SNEGSKA (reference sequence). The CDR3 nucleotides read TGCAGTGCTAGGTCACCGGGACAGGGGCTCGGTGGGAGCTACAATGAGCAGTTCTTC. It codes for CSARSPGQGLGGSYNEQFF.

J is TRBJ1-5 and V is TRBV7-8; D not certain. The CDR3 has 15 amino acids. Trimming cost V 2 bases and J 5 bases, with 13 bases left between them. The germline CDR1 and CDR2 sequences are SGHVS and FQNEAQ. CDR3 nucleotide sequence: TGTGCCAGCAGCTTAATGGTTAACATCCATCAGCCCCAGCATTTT. Its protein product is CASSLMVNIHQPQHF.

A word on this clonotype: Relative to the germline gene, one junction end is altered; a read error may explain this. The chain carries TRBV12-3 or TRBV12-4 and TRBJ2-3; a possible D gene is TRBD2 (7 bases). CDR3 length: 13 residues. CDR3 sequence: CASRGGAGDAQYF. CDR3 in DNA: TGTGCCAGCAGGGGGGGGGCGGGAGATGCGCAGTATTTT.

J is TRBJ2-7 and V is TRBV7-2; weak D call: TRBD2 (5 bases). The CDR3 is made up of 14 amino acids. The ends were cut back, 1 base at V and 6 bases at J, with 13 bases in the middle. Germline CDR1 is SGHTA and CDR2 is FQGNSA. CDR3 region: CASSLVGSGSEQYF. CDR3 DNA: TGTGCCAGCAGCTTAGTCGGCTCGGGGAGCGAGCAGTACTTC.

The chain joins TRBV3-1 to TRBJ1-2; 9 nucleotides agree with TRBD1. V shed 1 base, J shed 5 bases, and the junction held 5 bases outside the gene matches. This CDR3 is built from 15 residues. The germline CDR1 and CDR2 sequences are LGHDT and YNNKEL (reference sequence). CDR3 nucleotides: TGTGCCAGCAGCCAAGGGACAGGGGCTGGGTATGGCTACACCTTC. It yields the protein CASSQGTGAGYGYTF.

This clonotype showed up just a few times. The rearrangement links TRBV12-3 or TRBV12-4 to TRBJ2-4; D may correspond to TRBD1 or TRBD2 (5 bases each). This CDR3 region has 15 residues. Trimming removed 2 bases from V and 6 bases from J, with 14 bases in between. The DNA of the CDR3 is TGTGCCAGCAGTTTACGTGGGGGAGAGGGAAACATTCAGTACTTC. It yields the protein CASSLRGGEGNIQYF.

This chain uses TRBV25-1 with TRBJ1-4, with 7 bases aligning to TRBD1. With V trimmed by 4 bases and J by 5 bases, 7 bases remained unmatched. CDR3 size: 15 residues. The germline CDR1 and CDR2 sequences are MGHDK and SYGVNS. The CDR3 DNA is TGTGCCAGCAGTGCCATGACAGGGTCAAATGAAAAACTGTTTTTT. It encodes CASSAMTGSNEKLFF.

This clonotype was detected ten times or more. This sequence joins TRBV9 and TRBJ2-7; D assignment may be TRBD1 or TRBD2 (5 bases each). V was clipped by 5 bases and J by 1 base, with 22 bases between them. CDR1 is SGDLS, CDR2 YYNGEE, per germline. The CDR3 has 17 amino acids. CDR3 sequence reads: CASSPSGAGPLSYEQYF. The CDR3 bases are TGTGCCAGCAGTCCCAGTGGGGCGGGCCCCCTATCCTACGAGCAGTACTTC.

In regard to this clonotype: Just one base apart from a much larger clone, this may be a read error. The V and J genes are TRBV12-3 or TRBV12-4 and TRBJ2-5, with unresolved D. The CDR3 contains 11 residues. V gave up 3 bases and J gave up 4 bases, with 3 bases separating them. The CDR3 spells CASSFLETQYF. CDR3 nucleotide sequence: TGTGCCAGCAGTTTCTTAGAGACCCAGTACTTC.

In its sample, this clonotype was seen many times. This chain connects TRBV20-1 to TRBJ2-1; 9 bases match TRBD2. Per the germline V gene, CDR1 is DFQATT and CDR2 is SNEGSKA (reference sequence). Trimming at V came to 1 base and at J to 9 bases, leaving 7 bases not matched to a gene. This CDR3 comprises 14 residues. The chain's CDR3 is CSARGERGVGEQFF. CDR3 sequence (DNA): TGCAGTGCTAGAGGGGAGCGGGGGGTAGGTGAGCAGTTCTTC.

This clonotype appeared a few times. Being one base from a much bigger clone, this may be a read error. Written as DNA, the CDR3 is TGTGCCAGCAGCTGCGACAGCATGAACACTGAAGCTTTCTTT. Translation gives CASSCDSMNTEAFF. This chain links TRBV5-5 with TRBJ1-1, with D possibly TRBD1 on 5 matching bases. CDR3 length equals 14 residues. V was cut by 3 bases and J by 0 bases, with 9 bases left in between. In germline, CDR1 is SGHKS, CDR2 YYEKEE (reference sequence). Variable domain in full (rest from reference TRBV5-5 and TRBJ1-1): DAGVTQSPTHLIKTRGQQVTLRCSPISGHKSVSWYQQVLGQGPQFIFQYYEKEERGRGNFPDRFSARQFPNYSSELNVNALLLGDSALYLCASSCDSMNTEAFFGQGTRLTVV.